A few counts support the clone carrying this T cell receptor beta chain. Its specificity is unknown. One junction end disagrees with the germline gene, perhaps due to a read error. The study excluded patients with uncontrolled infection, other autoimmune disease, pregnancy or lactation. This sample holds PBMCs from about 10 ml fresh peripheral blood. The CDR3 contains 11 residues. Germline V gene lookup returns CDR1 SGHAT and CDR2 FQNNGV. The data derive from a study of T cells in Graves' hyperthyroidism and ophthalmopathy. Study-level points and caveats: Separating ophthalmopathy from stable hyperthyroidism was achieved by a 13 V-J model. Also found in blood were most expanded thyroid clonotypes above 0.001.

Template material for amplifying TCR beta CDR3 regions consisted of RNA transcripts. Researchers ran a first-round RT-PCR on the TCR CDR3 using the HTBI primer set. TCRdb recomputed calls from the multiplex PCR reads with MiXCR, one row per CDR3 protein. This table holds 530,000 or so distinct CDR3 sequences, over 15% found once. Source material: blood. This chain joins TRBV11-2 and TRBJ1-1; D not resolved. The receptor's source is a woman younger than 30 with Graves' ophthalmopathy. CDR3 sequence: CVSSLATEAFF. CDR3 sequence (DNA): TGTGTCAGCAGCTTAGCGACGGAAGCTTTCTTT.